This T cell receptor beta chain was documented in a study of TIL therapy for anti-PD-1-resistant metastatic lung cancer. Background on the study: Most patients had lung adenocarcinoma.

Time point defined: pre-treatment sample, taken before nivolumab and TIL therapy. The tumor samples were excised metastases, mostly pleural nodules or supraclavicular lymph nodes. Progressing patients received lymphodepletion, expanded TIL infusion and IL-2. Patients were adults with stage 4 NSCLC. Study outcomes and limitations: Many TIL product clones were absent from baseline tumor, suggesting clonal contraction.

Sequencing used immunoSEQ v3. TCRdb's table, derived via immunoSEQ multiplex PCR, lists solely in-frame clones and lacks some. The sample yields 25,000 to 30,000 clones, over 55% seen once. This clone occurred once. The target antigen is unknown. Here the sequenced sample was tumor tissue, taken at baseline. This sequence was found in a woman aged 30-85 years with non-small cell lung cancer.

CDR3 DNA: TGTGCCAGCAGGGGACAGGGGGCTAGGGGCAATCAGCCCCAGCATTTT. Its translation is CASRGQGARGNQPQHF. The rearrangement links TRBV7-9 to TRBJ1-5; 12 bases match TRBD1. The J segment lost 2 bases and the V segment lost 6 bases, leaving 5 bases of the junction unmatched. The CDR3 is made up of 16 amino acids. The V gene's germline CDR1 is SEHNR and CDR2 FQNEAQ (reference sequence).